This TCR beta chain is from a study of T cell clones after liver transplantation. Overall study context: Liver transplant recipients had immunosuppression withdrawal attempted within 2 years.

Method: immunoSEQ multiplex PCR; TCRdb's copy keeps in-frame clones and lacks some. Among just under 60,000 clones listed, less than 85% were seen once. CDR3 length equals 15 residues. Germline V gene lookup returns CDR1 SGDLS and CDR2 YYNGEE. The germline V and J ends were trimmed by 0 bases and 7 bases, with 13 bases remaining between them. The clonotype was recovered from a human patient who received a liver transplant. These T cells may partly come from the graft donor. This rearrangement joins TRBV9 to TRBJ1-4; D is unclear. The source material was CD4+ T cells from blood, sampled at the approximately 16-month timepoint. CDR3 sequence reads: CASSVAGSLTEKLFF. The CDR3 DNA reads TGTGCCAGCAGCGTAGCTGGGTCGCTTACTGAAAAACTGTTTTTT.